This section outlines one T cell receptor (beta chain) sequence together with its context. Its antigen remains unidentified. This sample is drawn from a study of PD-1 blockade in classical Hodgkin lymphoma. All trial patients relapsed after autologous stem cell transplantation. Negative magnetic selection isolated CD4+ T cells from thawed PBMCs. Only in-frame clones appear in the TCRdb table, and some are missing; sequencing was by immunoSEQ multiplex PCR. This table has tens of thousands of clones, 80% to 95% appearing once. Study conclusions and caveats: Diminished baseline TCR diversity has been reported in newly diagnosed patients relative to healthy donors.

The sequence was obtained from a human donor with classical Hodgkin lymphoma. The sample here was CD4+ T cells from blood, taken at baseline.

CDR3 nucleotide sequence: TGTGCCAGCAGCTTGACAGTCTTGTCTGGAAACACCATATATTTT. Translation gives CASSLTVLSGNTIYF. The gene calls are TRBV5-6 and TRBJ1-3; D is uncertain. This CDR3 comprises 15 residues. V lost 1 base, J lost 1 base, and 9 bases lay in between. CDR1 is SGHDT and CDR2 is YYEEEE in the germline V gene.